This T cell receptor beta chain was sequenced for a study of blood T cell repertoires in COVID-19. Study details: The study drew acute and convalescent COVID-19 samples from the United States, Italy and Spain. T cells, B-cell-depleted T cells, or PBMCs supplied cDNA or gDNA.

Original data processing: Estimation of nucleated cell counts was performed using reference gene primer amplification. TCRdb keeps only in-frame clones here, not all; method: immunoSEQ multiplex PCR. V, J and clone size were drawn from that table, and D and trimming were deduced from the DNA. The table records around 200,000 clones, under 90% of them present only once. V was trimmed by 5 bases and J by 0 bases, leaving 17 bases between them. Germline assignment: CDR1 SGHVS and CDR2 FQNEAQ. The CDR3 is 17 residues long. This TCR was sampled from a human donor in a cohort sampled during active COVID-19. The specimen sequenced was peripheral blood. The chain uses TRBV7-8 and TRBJ1-3; D remains ambiguous. The CDR3 bases are TGTGCCAGCAGCCTCTCCTTCGCACGGGACTCTGGAAACACCATATATTTT. It codes for CASSLSFARDSGNTIYF. The full variable domain, completed using reference TRBV7-8 and TRBJ1-3, is GAGVSQSPRYKVAKRGQDVALRCDPISGHVSLFWYQQALGQGPEFLTYFQNEAQLDKSGLPSDRFFAERPEGSVSTLKIQRTQQEDSAVYLCASSLSFARDSGNTIYFGEGSWLTVV.